Below are 7 T cell receptor beta chains sequenced from a single sample in a study of CD8 T cells in Susac syndrome. When the RNA was reverse transcribed, random hexamers were used with an input of about 0.45 to 1 ug. TCRdb used MiXCR to reprocess the immunoSEQ multiplex PCR reads, holding one entry per CDR3 protein. The table has 120,000 or so distinct CDR3 sequences, 85% to 95% seen once. Sequencing input: CD4+ T cells from PBMCs. These receptors were collected from a human donor with multiple sclerosis.

The V gene is TRBV29-1, the J gene TRBJ2-3; D perhaps matches TRBD2 (5 bases). The CDR3 runs 11 residues. Germline V gives CDR1 SQVTM, CDR2 ANQGSEA. In nucleotides, the CDR3 is TGCAGTAATTATGAGGGCGATACGCAGTATTTT. Translating it yields CSNYEGDTQYF.

The V and J genes are TRBV20-1 and TRBJ1-4; D remains unclear. Trimming took off 0 bases at V and 0 bases at J, with 11 bases between the two ends. Germline CDR1 DFQATT, CDR2 SNEGSKA (reference sequence). This CDR3 has 16 residues. CDR3 sequence (DNA): TGCAGTGCTAGAGATGGATTATCCGCAACTAATGAAAAACTGTTTTTT. Its protein product is CSARDGLSATNEKLFF.

J is TRBJ2-7 and V is TRBV25-1, with D possibly called TRBD1 or TRBD2 (5 bases each). Trimming stripped 7 bases from V and 4 bases from J, with 14 bases between. The CDR3 sequence is 13 residues long. The germline V gene encodes CDR1 MGHDK and CDR2 SYGVNS. The CDR3 nucleotides are TGTGCCAGCAAACGGGACGGATTATACGAGCAGTACTTC. As protein: CASKRDGLYEQYF.

The rearrangement uses TRBV20-1 and TRBJ1-1; TRBD1 might be the D (5 bases). V was clipped by 2 bases and J by 0 bases, with 13 bases between them. Germline V gene lookup returns CDR1 DFQATT and CDR2 SNEGSKA (reference sequence). The CDR3 contains 15 residues. The DNA of the CDR3 is TGCAGTGCTAGACCCAGACAGACTATGAACACTGAAGCTTTCTTT. Protein product: CSARPRQTMNTEAFF.

This sequence joins TRBV14 and TRBJ2-1; 13 bases are a match to TRBD2. Unmatched junction bases numbered 8, after V lost 1 base and J lost 5 bases. The CDR3 length is 18 residues. Germline-derived CDR1 and CDR2 are SGHDN and FVKESK. CDR3 protein: CASSQGIIGLAGDNEQFF. The CDR3 bases are TGTGCCAGCAGCCAAGGTATAATCGGACTAGCGGGGGACAATGAGCAGTTCTTC.

DNA for the CDR3: TGTGCCAGCAGCCAGGGGGACAGGGGGCGCCTCACTGAAGCTTTCTTT. Its translation is CASSQGDRGRLTEAFF. The gene calls are TRBV3-1 and TRBJ1-1, with 12 bases lining up with TRBD1. There are 16 residues in the CDR3. Germline loops: CDR1 LGHDT, CDR2 YNNKEL (reference sequence). Trimming took 3 bases from V and 4 from J; bases not matched to a gene: 6. The full variable domain, in which reference TRBV3-1 and TRBJ1-1 provide the parts outside the CDR3, is DTAVSQTPKYLVTQMGNDKSIKCEQNLGHDTMYWYKQDSKKFLKIMFSYNNKELIINETVPNRFSPKSPDKAHLNLHINSLELGDSAVYFCASSQGDRGRLTEAFFGQGTRLTVV.

The genes are TRBV6-2 or TRBV6-3 and TRBJ2-1, with D perhaps TRBD2 (6 bases). Germline CDR1 reads MNHEY; CDR2 reads SVGEGT. Between the trimmed V and J ends, which lost 6 bases and 4 bases, there was a span of 16 bases. The CDR3 runs 15 residues. The CDR3 here is CASSRLGTGYNEQFF. The CDR3 bases are TGTGCCAGCAGCCGACTCGGGACTGGATACAATGAGCAGTTCTTC.